This T cell receptor beta chain was retrieved from a study of shared T cell receptors in the human thymus. Data came from immunoSEQ multiplex PCR; TCRdb stores just in-frame clones and leaves some out. The table lists hundreds of thousands of clones, about four fifths of them singletons. Trimming removed 7 bases at V and 10 bases at J, with 14 bases between. The length of the CDR3 is 12 residues. Germline CDR1 is LGHNT and CDR2 is FRNRAP. The sample was also reused in another study, on human thymus T cells. That source reports: Related research described thymic repertoires that were highly overlapping among unrelated individuals.

Sequenced sample: thymocytes. The chain links TRBV12-5 to TRBJ2-1; TRBD2 might be the D (5 bases). This clonotype was sampled from a boy under two years old with a congenital heart defect. CDR3 in amino acids: CASVVRRGEQFF. Here the CDR3 DNA reads TGTGCTAGTGTGGTGCGCCGGGGAGAGCAGTTCTTC.